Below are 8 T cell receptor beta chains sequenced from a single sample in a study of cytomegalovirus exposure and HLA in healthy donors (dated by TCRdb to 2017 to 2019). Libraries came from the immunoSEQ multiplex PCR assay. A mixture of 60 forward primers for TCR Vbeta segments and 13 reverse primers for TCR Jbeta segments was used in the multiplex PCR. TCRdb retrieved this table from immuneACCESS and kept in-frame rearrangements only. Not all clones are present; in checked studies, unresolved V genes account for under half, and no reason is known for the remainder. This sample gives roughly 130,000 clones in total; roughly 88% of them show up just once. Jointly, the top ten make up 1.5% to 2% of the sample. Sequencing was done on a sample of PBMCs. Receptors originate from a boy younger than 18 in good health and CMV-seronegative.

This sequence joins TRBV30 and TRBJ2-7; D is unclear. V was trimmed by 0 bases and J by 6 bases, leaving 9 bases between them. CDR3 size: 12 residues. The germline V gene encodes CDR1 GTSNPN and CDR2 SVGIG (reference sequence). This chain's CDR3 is CAWSVVSSEQYF. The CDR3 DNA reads TGTGCCTGGAGTGTCGTCTCCAGCGAGCAGTACTTC.

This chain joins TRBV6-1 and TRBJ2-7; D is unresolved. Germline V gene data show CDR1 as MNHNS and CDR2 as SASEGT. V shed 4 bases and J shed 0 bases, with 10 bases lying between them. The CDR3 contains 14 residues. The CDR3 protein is CASSVLFSSYEQYF. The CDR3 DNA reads TGTGCCAGCAGTGTTCTCTTCAGCTCCTACGAGCAGTACTTC.

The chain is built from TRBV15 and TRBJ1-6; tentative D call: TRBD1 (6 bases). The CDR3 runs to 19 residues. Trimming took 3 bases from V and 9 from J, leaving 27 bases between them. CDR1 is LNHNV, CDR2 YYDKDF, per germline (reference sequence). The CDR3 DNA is TGTGCCACCAGCAGGCCCCAAAGACAGGATCTGGTGTTAATTTCACCCCTCCACTTT. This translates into CATSRPQRQDLVLISPLHF.

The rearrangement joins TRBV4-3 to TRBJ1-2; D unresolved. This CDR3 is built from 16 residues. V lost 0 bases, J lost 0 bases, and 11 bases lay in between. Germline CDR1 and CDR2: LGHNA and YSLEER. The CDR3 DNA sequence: TGCGCCAGCAGCCAAGATATCCCAGGATCTAACTATGGCTACACCTTC. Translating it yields CASSQDIPGSNYGYTF.

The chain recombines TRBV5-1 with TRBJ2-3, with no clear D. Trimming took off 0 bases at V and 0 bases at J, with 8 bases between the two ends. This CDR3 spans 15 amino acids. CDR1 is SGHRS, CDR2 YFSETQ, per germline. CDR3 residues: CASSLVGSSTDTQYF. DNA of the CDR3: TGCGCCAGCAGCTTGGTGGGCAGCAGCACAGATACGCAGTATTTT.

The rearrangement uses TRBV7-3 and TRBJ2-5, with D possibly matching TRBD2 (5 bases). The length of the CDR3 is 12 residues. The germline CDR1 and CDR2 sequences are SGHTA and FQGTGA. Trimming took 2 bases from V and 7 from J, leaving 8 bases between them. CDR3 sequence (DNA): TGTGCCAGCAGCTTATTAGAGGGGACCCAGTACTTC. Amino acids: CASSLLEGTQYF.

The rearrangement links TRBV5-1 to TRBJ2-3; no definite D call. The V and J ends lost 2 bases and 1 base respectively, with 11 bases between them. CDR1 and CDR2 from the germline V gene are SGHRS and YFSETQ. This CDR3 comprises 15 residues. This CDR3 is CASSLRGVGTDTQYF. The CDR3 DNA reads TGCGCCAGCAGCTTAAGAGGAGTTGGCACAGATACGCAGTATTTT. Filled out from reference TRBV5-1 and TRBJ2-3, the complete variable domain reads KAGVTQTPRYLIKTRGQQVTLSCSPISGHRSVSWYQQTPGQGLQFLFEYFSETQRNKGNFPGRFSGRQFSNSRSEMNVSTLELGDSALYLCASSLRGVGTDTQYFGPGTRLTVL.

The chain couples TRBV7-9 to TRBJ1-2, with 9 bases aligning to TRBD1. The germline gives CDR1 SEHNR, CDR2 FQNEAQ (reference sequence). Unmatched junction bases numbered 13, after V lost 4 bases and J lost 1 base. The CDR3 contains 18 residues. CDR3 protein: CASSWTGTGSAYNYGYTF. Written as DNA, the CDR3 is TGTGCCAGCAGCTGGACGGGGACAGGGTCGGCTTATAACTATGGCTACACCTTC.